Following are 18 T cell receptor beta chains from one sample sequenced in a study of CD8 T cells in Susac syndrome. Random-hexamer reverse transcription was applied to roughly 0.5 to 1 ug RNA. TCRdb reprocessed the immunoSEQ multiplex PCR reads with MiXCR, giving one entry per CDR3 protein. The data contain fewer than 350,000 distinct CDR3 sequences, roughly 94% of them seen just once; the ten biggest clones take up about 0.07%. Sequencing was carried out using CD4+ T cells from PBMCs. All receptors derive from a human donor with multiple sclerosis.

The chain recombines TRBV6-1 with TRBJ2-3; TRBD2 matches 9 bases. This CDR3 is built from 14 residues. CDR1 and CDR2 from the germline V gene are MNHNS and SASEGT. Trimming removed 4 bases from V and 5 bases from J; junction bases left unmatched: 4. Here the CDR3 reads CASSVAGAVDTQYF. Here the CDR3 DNA reads TGTGCCAGCAGTGTAGCGGGAGCAGTAGATACGCAGTATTTT.

The rearrangement joins TRBV19 to TRBJ1-2; D uncertain. The CDR3 length is 12 residues. V lost 6 bases to trimming and J lost 4 bases, with 9 bases between them. The germline V gene encodes CDR1 LNHDA and CDR2 SQIVND (reference sequence). This chain's CDR3 is CASRNSIYGYTF. The CDR3, as DNA: TGTGCCAGTAGAAACAGCATCTATGGCTACACCTTC. The full variable domain, in which reference TRBV19 and TRBJ1-2 provide the parts outside the CDR3, is DGGITQSPKYLFRKEGQNVTLSCEQNLNHDAMYWYRQDPGQGLRLIYYSQIVNDFQKGDIAEGYSVSREKKESFPLTVTSAQKNPTAFYLCASRNSIYGYTFGSGTRLTVV.

V and J are TRBV20-1 and TRBJ2-3; possibly TRBD1 for D (6 bases). The CDR3 is 14 amino acids. Germline CDR1 DFQATT, CDR2 SNEGSKA (reference sequence). The ends were cut back, 1 base at V and 4 bases at J, with 12 bases in the middle. The CDR3 bases are TGCAGTGCTAGAGTCTACGAGGGGGCAGATACGCAGTATTTT. Protein: CSARVYEGADTQYF.

The CDR3: CASSTGTSRSTEAFF. The CDR3 DNA follows: TGTGCCAGCAGTACAGGGACATCGAGAAGCACTGAAGCTTTCTTT. The genes are TRBV2 and TRBJ1-1, with D possibly matching TRBD1 (6 bases). CDR1 and CDR2 from the germline V gene are SNHLY and FYNNEI. This CDR3 comprises 15 residues. V lost 5 bases, J lost 4 bases, and 17 bases lay in between.

The V call is TRBV19, the J call TRBJ1-6; 7 bases are shared with TRBD1. V lost 3 bases and J lost 0; bases outside the gene matches: 5. CDR3 size: 17 residues. Germline V CDR1 and CDR2: LNHDA, SQIVND (reference sequence). The DNA of the CDR3 is TGTGCCAGTAGTATGGGACAGCTGCCCTCCTATAATTCACCCCTCCACTTT. Translating gives CASSMGQLPSYNSPLHF.

This chain joins TRBV27 and TRBJ2-1, with D perhaps TRBD1 (6 bases). The length of the CDR3 is 16 residues. Germline lookup yields CDR1 MNHEY and CDR2 SMNVEV (reference sequence). The germline V and J ends were trimmed by 6 bases and 4 bases, with 19 bases remaining between them. The CDR3 loop is CASSHRQVFAYNEQFF. The CDR3 nucleotides read TGTGCCAGCAGCCACAGACAGGTTTTCGCTTACAATGAGCAGTTCTTC.

The chain couples TRBV20-1 to TRBJ2-3; D possibly corresponds to TRBD2 (6 bases). The CDR3 length is 14 residues. The germline V gene has CDR1 DFQATT and CDR2 SNEGSKA (reference sequence). Trimming shortened V by 4 bases and J by 9 bases, and 20 bases separated the two germline ends. CDR3 loop: CSATADYPRETQYF. The CDR3 DNA reads as TGCAGTGCTACGGCGGACTATCCTCGGGAAACGCAGTATTTT.

This chain joins TRBV6-2 or TRBV6-3 and TRBJ2-7, with D uncertain. This CDR3 region has 14 residues. Looked up from germline, CDR1 is MNHEY and CDR2 is SVGEGT. V was cut by 7 bases and J by 4 bases, with 17 bases left in between. In DNA form, the CDR3 reads TGTGCCAGCAATACCGCAACACCCCCATACGAGCAGTACTTC. This encodes CASNTATPPYEQYF.

This sequence joins TRBV6-1 and TRBJ1-5; TRBD1 is a possible D gene (6 bases). This CDR3 is built from 16 residues. Germline CDR1 and CDR2: MNHNS and SASEGT. V lost 6 bases, J lost 4 bases, and 19 bases lay in between. CDR3 bases: TGTGCCAGCAGACCCCGGGGCAGGGGCACTAATCAGCCCCAGCATTTT. Protein product: CASRPRGRGTNQPQHF.

This chain links TRBV13 with TRBJ1-1, with D uncertain. The CDR3 is 14 residues long. The V and J ends lost 0 bases and 0 bases respectively, with 5 bases between them. CDR1 is PRHDT and CDR2 is FYEKMQ in the germline V gene (reference sequence). The CDR3 DNA reads as TGTGCCAGCAGCTTAGGGGCGGTGAACACTGAAGCTTTCTTT. Its translation is CASSLGAVNTEAFF.

The V gene is TRBV5-1, the J gene TRBJ1-1; tentative D call: TRBD1 (5 bases). The V end lost 2 bases, the J end lost 0 bases, and 14 bases lay between the germline ends. Germline V gene data show CDR1 as SGHRS and CDR2 as YFSETQ. This CDR3 contains 16 residues. The CDR3 nucleotides are TGCGCCAGCAGCTTTGGGACCGGACACATGAACACTGAAGCTTTCTTT. Amino acid sequence: CASSFGTGHMNTEAFF.

The chain joins TRBV12-5 to TRBJ2-5, with 7 bases fitting TRBD1. CDR1 LGHNT and CDR2 FRNRAP come from the germline V gene. The CDR3 covers 13 residues. Losses at the gene ends were 7 bases for V and 2 bases for J; bases not matched to a gene: 4. The CDR3 region is CASVPQGQETQYF. The CDR3 DNA is TGTGCTAGTGTTCCACAGGGGCAAGAGACCCAGTACTTC.

The CDR3 sequence is CAWDRDYNEQFF. For the CDR3, the DNA is TGTGCCTGGGACAGGGATTACAATGAGCAGTTCTTC. The chain joins TRBV30 to TRBJ2-1; 7 nucleotides match TRBD1. The CDR3 has 12 amino acids. V was clipped by 5 bases and J by 4 bases; unmatched bases: 2. From germline, CDR1 is GTSNPN and CDR2 SVGIG (reference sequence).

This clonotype has just one count. This chain joins TRBV24-1 and TRBJ2-2; 8 positions match TRBD2. The CDR3 covers 14 residues. The germline CDR1 and CDR2 sequences are KGHDR and SFDVKD. V lost 8 bases, J lost 5 bases, and 6 bases stayed unmatched. CDR3 coding DNA: TGTGCCACCACCGGGAGGGGGGAAACCGGGGAGCTGTTTTTT. This encodes CATTGRGETGELFF.

V and J are TRBV25-1 and TRBJ1-2, with D perhaps matching TRBD1 (6 bases). Trimming pared 6 bases from V and 2 bases from J, leaving 13 bases between. This CDR3 comprises 14 residues. The germline CDR1 and CDR2 sequences are MGHDK and SYGVNS. In DNA, the CDR3 is TGTGCCAGCAGACAGACAGGAGTAAACTATGGCTACACCTTC. This sequence encodes CASRQTGVNYGYTF.

The chain employs TRBV29-1 and TRBJ1-1; D unclear. CDR3 size: 13 residues. The V end lost 4 bases, the J end lost 1 base, and 10 bases lay between the germline ends. Germline CDR1 and CDR2: SQVTM and ANQGSEA. This CDR3 reads CSVAAGGNTEAFF. The CDR3 DNA is TGCAGCGTTGCGGCGGGTGGGAACACTGAAGCTTTCTTT.

The V gene is TRBV7-2, the J gene TRBJ2-7, with D possibly TRBD2 on 6 matching bases. The CDR3 is 15 residues long. V shed 1 base and J shed 1 base, with 11 bases lying between them. CDR1 is SGHTA and CDR2 is FQGNSA in the germline V gene. The CDR3 loop reads CASSLGRGISYEQYF. The CDR3 DNA follows: TGTGCCAGCAGCTTAGGGAGGGGAATATCCTACGAGCAGTACTTC.

This chain uses TRBV7-3 with TRBJ2-3; possible D gene TRBD2, 5 bases. CDR1 SGHTA and CDR2 FQGTGA come from the germline V gene. V lost 5 bases, J lost 0 bases, and 12 bases lay in between. This CDR3 is 15 amino acids long. CDR3 in amino acids: CASSPEAGSTDTQYF. Written as DNA, the CDR3 is TGTGCCAGCAGCCCGGAGGCGGGCAGCACAGATACGCAGTATTTT.